Presented here are 2 T cell receptor beta chains from one specimen sequenced in a study of T cell responses to AZD1222 COVID-19 vaccine. Libraries were prepared by immunoSEQ multiplex PCR; TCRdb keeps only in-frame clonotypes and omits some of them. The sample lists about 75,000 clones, about nine tenths occurring once. The sequencing used peripheral blood, collected 28 days after the second AZD1222 dose. The receptors come from an adult who received the AZD1222 COVID-19 vaccine.

The V call is TRBV9, the J call TRBJ1-5, with a possible D match to TRBD1 (6 bases). Trimming left V 0 bases short and J 6 bases short, with 13 bases between. CDR1 SGDLS and CDR2 YYNGEE come from the germline V gene. This CDR3 spans 15 amino acids. The chain's CDR3 is CASSVAGGRGQPQHF. CDR3 nucleotide sequence: TGTGCCAGCAGCGTAGCTGGGGGGCGCGGTCAGCCCCAGCATTTT.

This sequence joins TRBV27 and TRBJ2-5; TRBD2 might be the D (6 bases). This CDR3 contains 15 residues. V lost 3 bases and J 2 bases, leaving 13 bases between the germline ends. The germline gives CDR1 MNHEY, CDR2 SMNVEV (reference sequence). The CDR3 sequence: CASSFFGGEQETQYF. The CDR3 DNA follows: TGTGCCAGCAGTTTTTTCGGGGGAGAACAAGAGACCCAGTACTTC.